This paragraph reports one TCR beta chain. Its antigen remains unidentified. Some second doses came at about 4 weeks and others at about 12 weeks; these were pooled. This sample was taken from a study of T cell responses to AZD1222 COVID-19 vaccine. The CDR3 sequence is 13 residues long. From germline, CDR1 is MNHEY and CDR2 SVGAGI. V lost 7 bases, J lost 5 bases, and 14 bases lay in between. General study findings and limits: The study found Spike-specific TCR breadth and depth rose after two AZD1222 doses. Clonal diversity was possibly underestimated; the donors were predominantly white British and more often female. The study reported that nearly half of spike-specific TCRs target unmutated variant regions.

Sequencing was performed with immunoSEQ multiplex PCR; in TCRdb, only in-frame clones are kept and a portion is missing. The table includes about 110,000 clones, 87% detected once. The chain combines TRBV6-5 with TRBJ1-2; no reliable D call. This clonotype originated in an adult who received the AZD1222 COVID-19 vaccine. Sample: peripheral blood, taken 28 days after the second AZD1222 dose. CDR3 coding DNA: TGTGCCAGCATTTCCGGGCTTTCTTATGGCTACACCTTC. It codes for CASISGLSYGYTF.